The rows below give T cell receptor beta chains drawn from one sample of a study of T cells in Graves' hyperthyroidism and ophthalmopathy. Each CDR3 protein is one row after TCRdb ran MiXCR on the multiplex PCR reads. The profile shows hundreds of thousands of distinct CDR3 sequences, under 15% of them singletons. Sequencing used blood. The source is a woman between 18 and 29 years old with Graves' hyperthyroidism. The CDR3 runs from the conserved cysteine through the conserved F or W. The order of the fields is D gene, clone size, V gene, J gene, CDR3 protein, CDR3 DNA. A D gene is named only where the DNA matches it firmly. A clone size is listed for some rows: how often the clone was seen (once, few, many), or a class if it is expanded.

-,-,TRBV19,TRBJ2-7,CASSMRDLTDEQYF,TGTGCCAGTAGTATGCGGGACCTTACGGACGAGCAGTACTTC
-,-,TRBV24-1,TRBJ1-3,CATSDGTTPDPLEDTIYF,TGTGCCACCAGTGACGGGACGACGCCCGACCCTCTGGAAGACACCATATATTTT
-,many,TRBV3-1,TRBJ2-1,CASSPTRSSYNEQFF,TGTGCCAGCAGCCCAACGCGGAGCTCCTACAATGAGCAGTTCTTC
-,once,TRBV9,TRBJ2-1,CAGSVAGSSYNEQFF,TGTGCCGGCAGCGTTGCCGGGAGCTCCTACAATGAGCAGTTCTTC
TRBD2,many,TRBV29-1,TRBJ2-7,CSVTGGNDYEQYF,TGCAGCGTTACGGGGGGAAACGACTACGAGCAGTACTTC
-,-,TRBV3-1,TRBJ1-3,CASSQEGVHGNTIYF,TGTGCCAGCAGCCAAGAAGGGGTTCATGGAAACACCATATATTTT
TRBD2,-,TRBV6-5,TRBJ2-2,CASSYPGLGDTGVLFF,TGTGCCAGCAGTTACCCGGGACTAGGGGACACCGGGGTGCTGTTTTTT
-,once,TRBV6-1,TRBJ2-1,CASRPRGGSSYNEQFF,TGTGCCAGCAGACCGAGGGGTGGGAGCTCCTACAATGAGCAGTTCTTC
-,many,TRBV7-6,TRBJ1-1,CASSLSGVSEAFF,TGTGCCAGCAGCTTATCAGGGGTGTCTGAAGCTTTCTTT
TRBD2,many,TRBV12-3/TRBV12-4,TRBJ2-5,CASSPTSGRETQYF,TGTGCCAGCAGCCCGACTAGCGGGCGAGAGACCCAGTACTTC
-,many,TRBV20-1,TRBJ1-6,CSARVGTSGSPLHF,TGCAGTGCTAGAGTTGGGACCTCTGGATCACCCCTCCACTTT
-,few,TRBV28,TRBJ1-6,CASGSRDPDSYNSPLHF,TGTGCCAGCGGTTCGAGGGACCCTGACTCCTATAATTCACCCCTCCACTTT
TRBD1,many,TRBV28,TRBJ2-3,CASVTGKDTQYF,TGTGCCAGCGTGACAGGGAAAGATACGCAGTATTTT
-,many,TRBV28,TRBJ1-2,CASSPPKGRIDGYTF,TGTGCCAGCAGCCCTCCGAAGGGGAGGATAGATGGCTACACCTTC
TRBD2,-,TRBV7-8,TRBJ2-3,CASSRSGGRTGTQYF,TGTGCCAGCAGCCGCTCGGGGGGGCGCACAGGTACGCAGTATTTT
-,many,TRBV20-1,TRBJ2-1,CSATTRSSYNEQFF,TGCAGTGCGACGACGCGGAGCTCCTACAATGAGCAGTTCTTC
TRBD1,many,TRBV2,TRBJ2-1,CATQGAGNEQFF,TGTGCCACACAGGGGGCCGGCAATGAGCAGTTCTTC
TRBD2,many,TRBV7-2,TRBJ2-1,CASSERTSGSHEQFF,TGTGCCAGCAGCGAGCGGACTAGCGGGAGCCATGAGCAGTTCTTC
-,many,TRBV12-3/TRBV12-4,TRBJ1-1,CASSLAWQTKEAFF,TGTGCCAGCAGTTTAGCGTGGCAGACAAAGGAAGCTTTCTTT
TRBD1,many,TRBV12-3/TRBV12-4,TRBJ2-1,CASSFGAQDRGSGNEQFF,TGTGCCAGCAGTTTTGGGGCCCAGGACAGGGGTTCCGGCAATGAGCAGTTCTTC
-,many,TRBV28,TRBJ2-7,CASMDGTVGEQYF,TGTGCCAGCATGGATGGGACGGTGGGCGAGCAGTACTTC
TRBD1,once,TRBV9,TRBJ1-2,CASSPTIGRGAYGYTF,TGTGCCAGCAGCCCGACCATCGGCAGGGGGGCCTATGGCTACACCTTC
-,many,TRBV5-5,TRBJ2-5,CASSLGTLFTETQYF,TGTGCCAGCAGCCTCGGGACCCTATTTACTGAGACCCAGTACTTC
-,-,TRBV4-1,TRBJ2-7,CASSDSRTRRQEWDREQYF,TGCGCCAGCAGCGACTCCCGGACCCGGAGGCAGGAGTGGGATAGGGAGCAGTACTTC
TRBD2,-,TRBV9,TRBJ2-5,CASSVGGSGGQETQYF,TGTGCCAGCAGCGTAGGGGGTAGCGGGGGTCAAGAGACCCAGTACTTC
-,many,TRBV10-3,TRBJ1-4,CAISDTRRANEKLFF,TGTGCCATCAGTGATACTAGGAGGGCTAATGAAAAACTGTTTTTT
-,many,TRBV28,TRBJ2-2,CASSSGIGQGGELFF,TGTGCCAGCAGCTCGGGGATTGGTCAGGGTGGGGAGCTGTTTTTT
-,many,TRBV20-1,TRBJ2-7,CSAIDSYEQYF,TGCAGTGCTATTGACAGCTACGAGCAGTACTTC
-,many,TRBV27,TRBJ1-1,CASSFLDSTEAFF,TGTGCCAGCAGTTTCTTGGATTCCACTGAAGCTTTCTTT
-,many,TRBV28,TRBJ2-6,CASSLRGPGEAGANVLTF,TGTGCCAGCAGTTTAAGGGGCCCCGGGGAGGCTGGGGCCAACGTCCTGACTTTC
-,many,TRBV7-3,TRBJ2-5,CASSLIGGPAETQYF,TGTGCCAGCAGCTTAATAGGTGGGCCAGCCGAGACCCAGTACTTC
-,few,TRBV6-2/TRBV6-3,TRBJ2-5,CASEETQYF,TGTGCCAGCGAGGAGACCCAGTACTTC
TRBD2,many,TRBV5-6,TRBJ2-3,CASSDMAGGFTDTQYF,TGTGCCAGCAGCGATATGGCGGGGGGGTTCACAGATACGCAGTATTTT
-,many,TRBV12-3/TRBV12-4,TRBJ1-5,CASSLGGDGNQPQHF,TGTGCCAGCAGTTTGGGGGGAGACGGCAATCAGCCCCAGCATTTT
-,few,TRBV6-5,TRBJ2-7,CASSSVRTVGEQYF,TGTGCCAGCAGTTCTGTTCGGACAGTAGGTGAGCAGTACTTC
-,many,TRBV6-1,TRBJ2-7,CASSSGAGLYEQYF,TGTGCCAGCAGTTCGGGAGCGGGCCTGTACGAGCAGTACTTC
-,few,TRBV25-1,TRBJ2-5,CASSEWGQFRKTQYF,TGTGCCAGCAGTGAATGGGGGCAGTTTCGGAAGACCCAGTACTTC
-,many,TRBV10-3,TRBJ1-4,CAISEGTTYEKLFF,TGTGCCATCAGTGAAGGGACAACTTATGAAAAACTGTTTTTT
-,many,TRBV5-8,TRBJ1-6,CASSLGESSYNSPLHF,TGTGCCAGCAGCTTGGGAGAGAGCTCCTATAATTCACCCCTCCACTTT
-,many,TRBV12-3/TRBV12-4,TRBJ2-1,CASSPWNNEQFF,TGTGCCAGCAGTCCCTGGAACAATGAGCAGTTCTTC
-,many,TRBV5-5,TRBJ2-2,CASSLTGTAGELFF,TGTGCCAGCAGCTTGACGGGGACGGCCGGGGAGCTGTTTTTT
-,many,TRBV20-1,TRBJ2-1,CSATPQLDNEQFF,TGCAGTGCTACCCCCCAATTAGACAATGAGCAGTTCTTC
TRBD1,few,TRBV5-5,TRBJ2-7,CASSTDRGISYEQYF,TGTGCCAGCAGCACTGACAGGGGGATCTCCTACGAGCAGTACTTC
-,many,TRBV13,TRBJ1-2,CASSLGGVTHDGYTF,TGTGCCAGCAGCTTAGGAGGCGTGACTCATGATGGCTACACCTTC
TRBD1,many,TRBV28,TRBJ1-5,CASSSHQGVNQPQHF,TGTGCCAGCAGTTCGCATCAGGGGGTTAATCAGCCCCAGCATTTT
-,-,TRBV19,TRBJ1-1,CASSILLPSSEAFF,TGTGCCAGTAGTATACTTTTGCCGTCTTCCGAAGCTTTCTTT
-,few,TRBV6-1,TRBJ1-6,CASSNARGVRRSPLHF,TGTGCCAGCAGTAACGCCCGGGGGGTAAGACGCTCACCCCTCCACTTT
TRBD1,many,TRBV12-3/TRBV12-4,TRBJ1-2,CASRKPGGGIGYTF,TGTGCCAGCAGGAAACCAGGGGGCGGAATTGGCTACACCTTC
-,many,TRBV18,TRBJ2-7,CASSPPGNRKIHEQYF,TGTGCCAGCTCCCCACCGGGCAACAGGAAAATCCACGAGCAGTACTTC